This T cell receptor (beta chain) is drawn from a study of PD-1 blockade in classical Hodgkin lymphoma. Every patient experienced relapse after autologous stem cell transplantation, and brentuximab vedotin exposure varied. Complete response, partial response or progressive disease were the best responses. The CDR3 has 16 amino acids. V gave up 1 base and J gave up 6 bases, with 18 bases separating them. Germline values: CDR1 SEHNR, CDR2 FQNEAQ (reference sequence). TCRdb keeps only in-frame clones here, not all; method: immunoSEQ multiplex PCR. The sample holds approximately 51,000 clones, approximately 73% seen once. To note about this clone: What it binds is not known.

Study outcomes and limitations: Compared with healthy donors, newly diagnosed patients reportedly showed lower baseline TCR diversity. Lower baseline TCR diversity marked trial partial responders and progressors.

The source was peripheral blood mononuclear cells (PBMCs), collected before the second cycle of nivolumab. This chain joins TRBV7-9 and TRBJ1-1, with D uncertain. The receptor was derived from a human donor with classical Hodgkin lymphoma. The CDR3 protein is CASSLVPGLKTPEAFF. CDR3 DNA sequence: TGTGCCAGCAGCTTAGTGCCAGGACTTAAGACGCCTGAAGCTTTCTTT.